This TCR beta chain was captured in a study of cytomegalovirus exposure and HLA in healthy donors. Whole-study context: It was reported in a later analysis that the approximately 110 validation repertoires used the same platform as the approximately 670 first-cohort repertoires. Whole-study findings and limits: Altogether, 164 TCR beta chains were recorded as cytomegalovirus-associated. That first-cohort TCR clusters tended to co-occur in the 120 or so validation repertoires was found in a later analysis.

Concerning this clone: Its antigen is currently unknown. One end of the junction does not line up with germline, which may come from a read error.

Assay used: immunoSEQ multiplex PCR; TCRdb lists only in-frame clones, some missing. The sample has under 250,000 clones; around four fifths are singletons. This CDR3 is built from 12 residues. Germline loops: CDR1 WSHSY, CDR2 SAAADI. Sequencing was performed on PBMCs. The TCR was taken from a young woman in good health and CMV-seronegative. This chain links TRBV10-2 with TRBJ2-7; the match to TRBD1 covers 8 bases. The CDR3 region has the DNA TGCGCCAGCAGTGAGGGGTGGGCAGGGGGCGAGTTC. It yields the protein CASSEGWAGGEF.